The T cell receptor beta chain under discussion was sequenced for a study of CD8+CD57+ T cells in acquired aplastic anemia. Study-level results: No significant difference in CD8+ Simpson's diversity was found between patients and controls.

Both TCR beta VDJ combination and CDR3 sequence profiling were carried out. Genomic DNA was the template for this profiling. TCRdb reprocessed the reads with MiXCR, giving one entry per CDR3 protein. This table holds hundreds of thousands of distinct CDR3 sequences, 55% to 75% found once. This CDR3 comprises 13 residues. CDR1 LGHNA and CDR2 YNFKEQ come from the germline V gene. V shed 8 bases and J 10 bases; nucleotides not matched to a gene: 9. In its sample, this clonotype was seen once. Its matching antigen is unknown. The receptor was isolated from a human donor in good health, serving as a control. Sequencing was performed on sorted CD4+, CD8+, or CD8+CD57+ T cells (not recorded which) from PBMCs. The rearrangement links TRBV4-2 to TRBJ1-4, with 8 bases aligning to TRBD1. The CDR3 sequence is CASCPTTGVKLFF. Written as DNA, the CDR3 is TGTGCCAGCTGCCCTACGACAGGGGTAAAACTGTTTTTT.